This T cell receptor (beta chain) was found in a study of T cells in Graves' hyperthyroidism and ophthalmopathy. Study-wide context: Blood from the periphery was taken at initial diagnosis, before any treatment.

This clonotype has at least ten counts. Any patient presenting with uncontrolled infection, other autoimmune disease, pregnancy or lactation was left out. TCR beta CDR3 regions were amplified from RNA transcripts. The HTBI primer set drove a first-round RT-PCR of the TCR CDR3. One entry per CDR3 protein results from TCRdb running MiXCR on the multiplex PCR reads. The data hold hundreds of thousands of distinct CDR3 sequences, with around 15% observed a single time. This CDR3 region has 13 residues. The V segment lost 7 bases and the J segment 5 bases; nucleotides outside the gene matches: 5. From germline, CDR1 is MNHEY and CDR2 SMNVEV (reference sequence).

Sequencing input: blood. The TCR sequence derives from a woman aged 35 to 49 with Graves' ophthalmopathy. This chain connects TRBV27 to TRBJ2-7, with TRBD2 matching 10 bases. In nucleotides, the CDR3 is TGTGCCAGCACCCGCCTAGCGGGAGACGAGCAGTACTTC. Its protein product is CASTRLAGDEQYF.